This T cell receptor (beta chain) was identified in a study of blood T cell repertoires in COVID-19. Study-wide background: The United States, Italy and Spain supplied acute and convalescent COVID-19 samples.

Assay: immunoSEQ multiplex PCR; the TCRdb copy retains only in-frame clones and omits some. Of about 59,000 clones in the sample, about 78% were seen once. Germline assignment: CDR1 SGHNT and CDR2 YENEEA. Deletions cut 4 bases from V and 2 bases from J, with 20 bases between. The CDR3 loop spans 17 amino acids. This clone showed up just once. V usage is TRBV11-3 and J usage is TRBJ1-1, with a possible D match to TRBD1 (6 bases). The sequenced material came from peripheral blood. This receptor was taken from a man at least 80 years old with acute or convalescent COVID-19. CDR3 sequence reads: CASSSLGGRGRNTEAFF. CDR3 nucleotide sequence: TGTGCCAGCAGCTCCTTAGGGGGACGCGGGCGAAACACTGAAGCTTTCTTT.